The 10 T cell receptor beta chains below were found in one sample sequenced in a study of blood T cell repertoires in COVID-19. Clones were read by immunoSEQ multiplex PCR, and TCRdb kept only the in-frame ones, dropping some. The table shows 60,000 to 75,000 clones, with around 89% occurring only once. The sequencing sample was made of peripheral blood. These receptors were obtained from a human donor in a cohort sampled during active COVID-19.

V usage is TRBV19 and J usage is TRBJ2-2; 9 positions match TRBD2. Losses at the gene ends were 6 bases for V and 5 bases for J; bases not matched to a gene: 7. CDR1 and CDR2 (germline): LNHDA, SQIVND (reference sequence). The length of the CDR3 is 15 residues. DNA of the CDR3: TGTGCCAGTAGCATGGGTCTAGCGGGGACCGGGGAGCTGTTTTTT. Amino acids: CASSMGLAGTGELFF.

The V gene is TRBV3-1 (or the pseudogene TRBV3-2), the J gene TRBJ1-1; D not certain. V lost 7 bases and J 10 bases, leaving 19 bases between the germline ends. The CDR3 spans 13 residues. Germline assignment: CDR1 LGHDT and CDR2 YNNKEL (reference sequence). CDR3 nucleotide sequence: TGTGCCAGCACCTCCCCCCGGGCCCGGGGAGCTTTCTTT. Its translation: CASTSPRARGAFF.

V usage is TRBV28 and J usage is TRBJ2-4, with TRBD2 matching 7 bases. V gave up 6 bases and J gave up 7 bases; unmatched junction bases: 9. The length of the CDR3 is 14 residues. The germline CDR1 and CDR2 sequences are MDHEN and SYDVKM. The CDR3 region has the DNA TGTGCCAGCAGCCCCACCGGGGGGAGGAACATTCAGTACTTC. Translated: CASSPTGGRNIQYF. Variable domain in full (rest from reference TRBV28 and TRBJ2-4): DVKVTQSSRYLVKRTGEKVFLECVQDMDHENMFWYRQDPGLGLRLIYFSYDVKMKEKGDIPEGYSVSREKKERFSLILESASTNQTSMYLCASSPTGGRNIQYFGAGTRLSVL.

The chain combines TRBV6-6 with TRBJ2-7; 8 bases map to TRBD1. The germline gives CDR1 MNHNY, CDR2 SVGAGI (reference sequence). The trim removed 2 bases at V and 6 bases at J, leaving 6 bases unmatched. The CDR3 sequence is 14 residues long. CDR3: CASSYAGGSGEQYV. DNA for the CDR3: TGTGCCAGCAGTTACGCAGGGGGCAGTGGCGAGCAGTACGTC.

This clone is a singleton in its sample. The chain couples TRBV7-9 to TRBJ2-3; 10 nucleotides align to TRBD2. The CDR3 totals 15 residues. Germline V gene data show CDR1 as SEHNR and CDR2 as FQNEAQ (reference sequence). With V trimmed by 5 bases and J by 1 base, 3 bases remained unmatched. CDR3 coding DNA: TGTGCCAGCAGCGGGAGCGGGAGGGGCACAGATACGCAGTATTTT. This translates into CASSGSGRGTDTQYF.

As for this clone: In the same sample, other DNA sequences code for this CDR3. The chain employs TRBV3-1 (or the pseudogene TRBV3-2) and TRBJ2-3; 8 positions agree with TRBD2. Germline V gene lookup returns CDR1 LGHDT and CDR2 YNNKEL (reference sequence). The CDR3 runs to 14 residues. V lost 6 bases, J lost 0 bases, and 2 bases stayed unmatched. The CDR3 DNA reads TGTGCCAGCAGTCAGCGGGGGAGCACAGATACGCAGTATTTT. This encodes CASSQRGSTDTQYF.

The V call is TRBV5-5, the J call TRBJ2-5; D unresolved. Trimming stripped 2 bases from V and 5 bases from J, with 16 bases between. Germline-derived CDR1 and CDR2 are SGHKS and YYEKEE (reference sequence). The CDR3 is 15 residues long. The DNA of the CDR3 is TGTGCCAGCAGCTTCTCCCTAGGCACCGGCGAGACCCAGTACTTC. Its protein product is CASSFSLGTGETQYF.

The CDR3 nucleotides read TGTGCCAGCAGGCGTCCGGGATCAGGCACAGATACGCAGTATTTT. Amino acids: CASRRPGSGTDTQYF. This rearrangement joins TRBV7-2 to TRBJ2-3; TRBD2 might be the D (5 bases). CDR1 SGHTA and CDR2 FQGNSA come from the germline V gene. This CDR3 is built from 15 residues. The V gene lost 6 bases and the J gene lost 1 base, with 14 bases spanning the gap.

This chain uses TRBV10-1 with TRBJ1-3, with 7 nucleotides matching TRBD1. Germline lookup yields CDR1 WNHNN and CDR2 SYGVQD (reference sequence). The V segment lost 6 bases and the J segment 0 bases; nucleotides outside the gene matches: 11. CDR3 length equals 17 residues. The CDR3 reads CASRPGQRPSSGNTIYF. CDR3 in DNA: TGCGCCAGCAGACCGGGACAGAGACCGAGCTCTGGAAACACCATATATTTT.

The chain uses TRBV9 and TRBJ2-7, with TRBD2 identical over 14 bases. CDR3 length equals 24 residues. Germline assignment: CDR1 SGDLS and CDR2 YYNGEE. With 5 bases clipped from V and 4 bases from J, the junction kept 32 bases outside the gene matches. The CDR3 sequence: CASSTEGIWGRLAGGELIGYEQYV. CDR3 nucleotides: TGTGCCAGCAGTACCGAGGGGATTTGGGGGCGACTAGCGGGAGGGGAACTGATAGGTTACGAGCAGTACGTC.